This TCR beta chain was found in a study of patients and donors after allogeneic stem cell transplantation (dated by TCRdb to 2018 to 2021). Library preparation used RT-PCR. Reads for this sample came from a NextSeq 550. TCRdb's own reprocessing of the public reads used fastp at Q25 and MiXCR and kept productive beta chains. Rows with one shared CDR3 protein collapse into an entry with the most common genes and DNA. The sample table shows 920,000 or so distinct CDR3 sequences, and 18% are seen once. The ten largest clones take up 6% of the sample. The V and J ends are trimmed by 6 bases and 4 bases, leaving 19 bases between them. The CDR3 measures 16 amino acids from cysteine to phenylalanine. Of the read, only the CDR3 DNA is kept; its 48 bases are in frame from base 1. CDR1 and CDR2, per the germline V gene, are MNHNS and SASEGT. This clonotype was picked up a small number of times. Its antigen is currently not known. No per-base quality is available; no much larger clone lies one base away.

The receptor chain draws on TRBV6-1 and TRBJ1-3, with no D gene named confidently. Input material: blood, either unsorted or a sorted T cell fraction (not recorded which). The clonotype was recovered from a human donor who was either an allogeneic HSCT recipient or a stem cell or donor lymphocyte infusion donor (not recorded which). It is not recorded whose cells these are; they may come from a transplant donor. The CDR3 region has the sequence CASRTGPQGAGNTIYF. At the DNA level, the sequence is TGTGCCAGCAGGACCGGGCCTCAAGGAGCGGGAAACACCATATATTTT.